This TCR beta chain emerged from a study of early stage breast cancer tumors. The table came from immunoSEQ multiplex PCR; TCRdb's copy has only in-frame clones and leaves some out. The table records roughly 60,000 clones, 65% to 80% of them present only once. Study-wide findings and caveats: Enriched TCRB sequences shared across patients were mostly commonly generated sequences.

Comment on this clone: Its target is unknown.

Trimming stripped 2 bases from V and 14 bases from J, with 16 bases between. The CDR3 spans 13 residues. In germline, CDR1 is MNHNY, CDR2 SVGAGI (reference sequence). This clonotype originated in a person aged 25-39 years with breast cancer. The rearrangement joins TRBV6-6 to TRBJ2-1, with D perhaps given as TRBD1 or TRBD2 (5 bases each). The sequencing input was blood. The CDR3 DNA reads TGTGCCAGCAGTTACCTCATCCGGGACGGGGAGTTCTTC. This codes for CASSYLIRDGEFF.